These 28 T cell receptor beta chains were all obtained from the same sample, sequenced in a study of T cells after yellow fever vaccination. TCRdb reprocessed the 5' RACE reads with MiXCR, giving one entry per CDR3 protein. The sample consists of some 340,000 distinct CDR3 sequences, about 10% of them appearing once. The sequencing used CD4+ T cells sorted from PBMCs, collected 45 days after the yellow fever booster vaccination. Receptor source: a man younger than 30 who received the YFV17D yellow fever vaccine.

The table lists this clonotype with many counts. The chain is built from TRBV7-8 and TRBJ1-2; 9 nucleotides line up with TRBD1. V lost 5 bases, J lost 2 bases, and 6 bases stayed unmatched. Germline assignment: CDR1 SGHVS and CDR2 FQNEAQ. The CDR3 loop spans 15 amino acids. The DNA of the CDR3 is TGTGCCAGCAGCCTTCGACAGGGGGGAAACTATGGCTACACCTTC. It specifies CASSLRQGGNYGYTF.

The V call is TRBV14, the J call TRBJ1-1; the D is unclear. CDR1 SGHDN and CDR2 FVKESK come from the germline V gene. V was shortened by 4 bases and J by 5 bases, with 11 bases between the two germline ends. CDR3 length: 13 amino acids. The CDR3 sequence is CASSPGWWTEAFF. The CDR3 coding sequence is TGTGCCAGCAGCCCAGGATGGTGGACTGAAGCTTTCTTT.

Only a few counts were recorded for this clonotype. The J gene is TRBJ1-6, the V gene TRBV20-1, with D possibly being TRBD1 (5 bases). The CDR3 is 11 amino acids. V was shortened by 7 bases and J by 14 bases, with 15 bases between the two germline ends. The germline V gene encodes CDR1 DFQATT and CDR2 SNEGSKA (reference sequence). The CDR3 region has the DNA TGCAGTGAGACGACCCAGGACACCCTCCACTTT. Its translation: CSETTQDTLHF.

The chain is built from TRBV10-3 and TRBJ2-3; D may correspond to TRBD1 or TRBD2 (6 bases each). Germline values: CDR1 ENHRY, CDR2 SYGVKD. Deletions cut 2 bases from V and 2 bases from J, with 32 bases between. This CDR3 contains 22 residues. CDR3 sequence reads: CAISEPHLPSRGLSVPTDTQYF. CDR3 sequence (DNA): TGTGCCATCAGTGAGCCTCACCTCCCGTCCCGGGGGCTCAGCGTTCCCACAGATACGCAGTATTTT.

This clonotype showed up just a few times. The chain employs TRBV12-3 or TRBV12-4 and TRBJ1-3; tentative D call: TRBD1 (5 bases). Trimming pared 8 bases from V and 4 bases from J, leaving 21 bases between. The CDR3 spans 16 residues. CDR3 sequence reads: CASGDRDGWRGNTIYF. The DNA for the CDR3 is TGTGCCAGCGGAGACCGGGACGGCTGGAGGGGAAACACCATATATTTT.

J is TRBJ2-2 and V is TRBV15, with 10 bases identical to TRBD1. The CDR3 is 14 amino acids. V lost 4 bases, J lost 5 bases, and 1 base stayed unmatched. Looked up from germline, CDR1 is LNHNV and CDR2 is YYDKDF (reference sequence). This CDR3 reads CATSTGQGTGELFF. DNA of the CDR3: TGTGCCACCAGCACGGGACAGGGGACCGGGGAGCTGTTTTTT.

This clonotype has only a few counts. This chain joins TRBV7-9 and TRBJ1-1; D is possibly TRBD1 (5 bases). Germline V gene data show CDR1 as SEHNR and CDR2 as FQNEAQ (reference sequence). V was pared by 10 bases and J by 1 base, with 16 bases between. The CDR3 length is 14 residues. CDR3 amino acids: CATGGGTGNTEAFF. CDR3 bases: TGTGCCACCGGGGGGGGGACCGGGAACACTGAAGCTTTCTTT.

The chain carries TRBV6-6 and TRBJ2-4; 10 positions agree with TRBD2. The CDR3 loop spans 18 amino acids. Unmatched junction bases numbered 12, after V lost 2 bases and J lost 5 bases. Germline assignment: CDR1 MNHNY and CDR2 SVGAGI (reference sequence). The CDR3 spells CASSYRNPAGGSQNIQYF. In DNA form, the CDR3 reads TGTGCCAGCAGTTACAGAAATCCAGCGGGGGGGTCGCAAAACATTCAGTACTTC.

This clonotype was observed a few times. Here the CDR3 DNA reads TGTGCCAGCAGCTTAGATGTGGGTGAGGAAAAACTGTTTTTT. Translated, it gives CASSLDVGEEKLFF. V is TRBV7-9 and J is TRBJ1-4; D is undetermined. CDR1 and CDR2 from the germline V gene are SEHNR and FQNEAQ (reference sequence). This CDR3 region has 14 residues. The V end lost 1 base, the J end lost 8 bases, and 11 bases lay between the germline ends.

The chain uses TRBV3-1 and TRBJ1-1; D gene uncertain. V was clipped by 2 bases and J by 1 base, with 8 bases between them. CDR3 length: 14 residues. Germline lookup yields CDR1 LGHDT and CDR2 YNNKEL (reference sequence). The CDR3 spells CASSQRSPNTEAFF. The CDR3 nucleotides read TGTGCCAGCAGCCAACGGAGCCCGAACACTGAAGCTTTCTTT.

This clonotype was seen more than once but under ten times. The V and J genes are TRBV5-1 and TRBJ2-6; 7 nucleotides match TRBD1. Germline V lookup: CDR1 SGHRS, CDR2 YFSETQ. CDR3 length: 15 amino acids. V trimming: 4 bases; J trimming: 2 bases; junction bases outside the gene matches: 3. The CDR3 loop reads CASSRDRAGANVLTF. The DNA of the CDR3 is TGCGCCAGCAGCCGTGACAGGGCTGGGGCCAACGTCCTGACTTTC. The full variable domain, in which reference TRBV5-1 and TRBJ2-6 provide the parts outside the CDR3, is KAGVTQTPRYLIKTRGQQVTLSCSPISGHRSVSWYQQTPGQGLQFLFEYFSETQRNKGNFPGRFSGRQFSNSRSEMNVSTLELGDSALYLCASSRDRAGANVLTFGAGSRLTVL.

This clonotype was counted many times. The rearrangement joins TRBV7-2 to TRBJ2-3, with D possibly TRBD2 on 5 matching bases. The CDR3 is made up of 15 amino acids. V lost 1 base and J lost 4, with 12 bases in between. Germline assignment: CDR1 SGHTA and CDR2 FQGNSA. CDR3 loop: CASSLGDYVSDTQYF. For the CDR3, the DNA is TGTGCCAGCAGCTTAGGCGACTATGTATCAGATACGCAGTATTTT.

This clonotype was counted only a few times. The chain uses TRBV7-9 and TRBJ1-6, with a tentative D call TRBD1 (6 bases). This CDR3 is 13 amino acids long. Germline V gene lookup returns CDR1 SEHNR and CDR2 FQNEAQ (reference sequence). V was pared by 4 bases and J by 9 bases, with 10 bases between. For the CDR3, the DNA is TGTGCCAGCAGCTACGAACAGGGTTCACCCCTCCACTTT. Its protein is CASSYEQGSPLHF.

A few counts support this clonotype. The chain links TRBV24-1 to TRBJ2-1, with 12 nucleotides matching TRBD2. This CDR3 is 15 amino acids long. The germline gives CDR1 KGHDR, CDR2 SFDVKD. The V and J ends lost 5 bases and 7 bases, in that order; junction bases with no gene match: 5. This chain's CDR3 is CATSGLAGGQNEQFF. The CDR3 nucleotides read TGTGCCACCAGTGGTCTAGCGGGGGGGCAAAATGAGCAGTTCTTC.

The chain combines TRBV11-2 with TRBJ2-5; 7 nucleotides line up with TRBD2. V trimming: 2 bases; J trimming: 3 bases; junction bases outside the gene matches: 6. CDR3 size: 15 residues. From germline, CDR1 is SGHAT and CDR2 FQNNGV. CDR3 residues: CASSLFGGNEETQYF. DNA of the CDR3: TGTGCCAGCAGCTTATTCGGGGGGAACGAAGAGACCCAGTACTTC.

This chain links TRBV3-1 with TRBJ2-5, with D hard to call. Trimming stripped 0 bases from V and 5 bases from J, with 13 bases between. In germline, CDR1 is LGHDT, CDR2 YNNKEL (reference sequence). CDR3 length equals 15 residues. The DNA for the CDR3 is TGTGCCAGCAGCCAAGATGGTAGCTATAGGGAGACCCAGTACTTC. Amino acid sequence: CASSQDGSYRETQYF.

This clonotype turned up a few times. The chain links TRBV20-1 to TRBJ2-5, with 8 nucleotides matching TRBD2. After removal of 6 bases from V and 3 bases from J, the junction contained 6 bases not matched to a gene. The CDR3 extends over 13 amino acids. Germline-derived CDR1 and CDR2 are DFQATT and SNEGSKA (reference sequence). The CDR3 protein is CSAGGRGEETQYF. The CDR3 nucleotides are TGCAGTGCCGGCGGGCGGGGGGAAGAGACCCAGTACTTC.

This clonotype was seen a few times. The J gene is TRBJ2-3, the V gene TRBV12-3 or TRBV12-4; 7 bases are a match to TRBD1. The CDR3 has 15 residues. Trimming removed 6 bases from V and 2 bases from J; junction bases left unmatched: 8. DNA of the CDR3: TGTGCCAGCAGCTCGACAGGGTCGGACACAGATACGCAGTATTTT. Protein sequence: CASSSTGSDTDTQYF.

The chain carries TRBV2 and TRBJ1-1, with unresolved D. There are 13 residues in the CDR3. From germline, CDR1 is SNHLY and CDR2 FYNNEI. Trimming removed 3 bases from V and 1 base from J, with 6 bases in between. CDR3 coding DNA: TGTGCCAGCAGTGAGGTAACGAACACTGAAGCTTTCTTT. This sequence encodes CASSEVTNTEAFF.

This clonotype was observed a few times. The chain is built from TRBV7-9 and TRBJ1-6; D is unclear. CDR1 SEHNR and CDR2 FQNEAQ come from the germline V gene (reference sequence). The V end lost 2 bases, the J end lost 10 bases, and 9 bases lay between the germline ends. This CDR3 is built from 13 residues. The CDR3 here is CASSLSGNSPLHF. DNA for the CDR3: TGTGCCAGCAGCTTATCGGGCAACTCACCCCTCCACTTT.

This clonotype occurred many times. The CDR3 loop is CASSWVAAGNTIYF. The DNA of the CDR3 is TGTGCCAGCAGTTGGGTAGCGGCTGGAAACACCATATATTTT. The genes are TRBV6-5 and TRBJ1-3; D remains ambiguous. CDR3 length equals 14 residues. Germline V gives CDR1 MNHEY, CDR2 SVGAGI. V gave up 4 bases and J gave up 2 bases, with 9 bases separating them.

This clonotype has a count of ten or more. The J gene is TRBJ1-5, the V gene TRBV29-1; D is perhaps TRBD1 (5 bases). V dropped 6 bases and J dropped 0 bases, with 12 bases sitting between them. This CDR3 has 14 amino acids. Germline V gives CDR1 SQVTM, CDR2 ANQGSEA. The DNA for the CDR3 is TGCAGCGTCCAAACAGGCATTAGCAATCAGCCCCAGCATTTT. It is translated as CSVQTGISNQPQHF.

This clonotype has at least ten counts. V is TRBV6-5 and J is TRBJ2-7; weak D call: TRBD1 (6 bases). Trimming took off 8 bases at V and 6 bases at J, with 17 bases between the two ends. The CDR3 extends over 13 amino acids. Germline V lookup: CDR1 MNHEY, CDR2 SVGAGI. As DNA, the CDR3 is TGTGCCAGCCTTCGACAGGCGGGTGCCGAGCAGTACTTC. Protein product: CASLRQAGAEQYF.

This clonotype was found a few times. This chain uses TRBV29-1 with TRBJ1-3; D is unresolved. This CDR3 is 12 amino acids long. The ends were cut back, 3 bases at V and 2 bases at J, with 5 bases in the middle. From germline, CDR1 is SQVTM and CDR2 ANQGSEA. CDR3: CSVDGTGNTIYF. Here the CDR3 DNA reads TGCAGCGTTGACGGGACTGGAAACACCATATATTTT.

The rearrangement joins TRBV29-1 to TRBJ2-3, with D possibly called TRBD1 or TRBD2 (5 bases each). Germline values: CDR1 SQVTM, CDR2 ANQGSEA. This CDR3 region has 12 residues. V gave up 6 bases and J gave up 0 bases, with 7 bases separating them. This CDR3 reads CSVRDSTDTQYF. The CDR3 nucleotides read TGCAGCGTAAGGGACAGCACAGATACGCAGTATTTT.

The V gene is TRBV7-9, the J gene TRBJ1-1; the D gene is possibly TRBD1 (5 bases). Germline V gene lookup returns CDR1 SEHNR and CDR2 FQNEAQ (reference sequence). The V gene lost 6 bases and the J gene lost 5 bases, with 10 bases spanning the gap. The CDR3 contains 12 residues. The CDR3, as DNA: TGTGCCAGCAGGGGGGACGTTACTGAAGCTTTCTTT. This encodes CASRGDVTEAFF.

This clonotype appeared many times. The chain uses TRBV12-3 or TRBV12-4 and TRBJ2-7; the D call may be TRBD1 or TRBD2 (6 bases each). CDR3 size: 14 residues. Trimming left V 3 bases short and J 4 bases short, with 13 bases between. CDR3 amino acids: CASSLSGGRYEQYF. The CDR3 nucleotides read TGTGCCAGCAGTTTGTCTGGGGGGCGTTACGAGCAGTACTTC.

This chain uses TRBV19 with TRBJ2-3, with D hard to call. Trimming removed 6 bases from V and 6 bases from J, with 13 bases in between. The germline CDR1 and CDR2 sequences are LNHDA and SQIVND (reference sequence). The CDR3 has 13 residues. In nucleotides, the CDR3 is TGTGCCAGTAGGAGCAGAGAGTACGATACGCAGTATTTT. Translation: CASRSREYDTQYF.